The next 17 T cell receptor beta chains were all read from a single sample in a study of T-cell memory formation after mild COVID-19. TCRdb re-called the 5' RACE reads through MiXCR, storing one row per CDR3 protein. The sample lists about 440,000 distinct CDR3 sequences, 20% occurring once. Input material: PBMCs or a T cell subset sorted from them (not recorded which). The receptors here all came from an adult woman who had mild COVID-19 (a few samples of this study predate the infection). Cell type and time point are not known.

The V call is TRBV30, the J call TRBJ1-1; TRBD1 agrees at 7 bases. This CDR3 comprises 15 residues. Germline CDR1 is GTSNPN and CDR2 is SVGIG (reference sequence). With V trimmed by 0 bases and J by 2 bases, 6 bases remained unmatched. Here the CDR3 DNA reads TGTGCCTGGAGTGTTAAGGGACAGCGTAACACTGAAGCTTTCTTT. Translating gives CAWSVKGQRNTEAFF.

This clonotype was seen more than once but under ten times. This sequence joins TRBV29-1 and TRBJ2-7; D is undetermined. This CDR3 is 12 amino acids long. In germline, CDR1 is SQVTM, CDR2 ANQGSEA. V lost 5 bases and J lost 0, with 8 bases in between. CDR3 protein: CSVLTRSYEQYF. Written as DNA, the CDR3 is TGCAGCGTTCTTACCCGCTCCTACGAGCAGTACTTC.

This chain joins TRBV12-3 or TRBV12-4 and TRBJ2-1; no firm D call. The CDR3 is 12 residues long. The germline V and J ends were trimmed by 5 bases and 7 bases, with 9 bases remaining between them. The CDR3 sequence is CASSHIGNEQFF. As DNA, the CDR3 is TGTGCCAGCAGTCATATCGGGAATGAGCAGTTCTTC.

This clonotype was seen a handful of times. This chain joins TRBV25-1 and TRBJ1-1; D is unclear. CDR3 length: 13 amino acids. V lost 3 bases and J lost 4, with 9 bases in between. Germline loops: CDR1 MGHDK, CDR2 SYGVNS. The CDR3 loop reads CASSESESTEAFF. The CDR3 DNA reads TGTGCCAGCAGTGAGAGTGAGAGCACTGAAGCTTTCTTT. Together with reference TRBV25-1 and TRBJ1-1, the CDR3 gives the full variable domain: EADIYQTPRYLVIGTGKKITLECSQTMGHDKMYWYQQDPGMELHLIHYSYGVNSTEKGDLSSESTVSRIRTEHFPLTLESARPSHTSQYLCASSESESTEAFFGQGTRLTVV.

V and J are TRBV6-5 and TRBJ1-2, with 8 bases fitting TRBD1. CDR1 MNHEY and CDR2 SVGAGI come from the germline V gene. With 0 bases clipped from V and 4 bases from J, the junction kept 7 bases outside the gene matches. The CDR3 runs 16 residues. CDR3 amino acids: CASSYSTAGGSYGYTF. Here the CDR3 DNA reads TGTGCCAGCAGTTACTCGACGGCAGGGGGCTCCTATGGCTACACCTTC.

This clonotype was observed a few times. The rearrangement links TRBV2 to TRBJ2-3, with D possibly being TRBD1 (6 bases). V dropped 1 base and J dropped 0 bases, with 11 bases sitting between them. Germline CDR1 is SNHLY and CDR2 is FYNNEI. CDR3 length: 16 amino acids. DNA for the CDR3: TGTGCCAGCAGTGAAGGGACAGCTAGTAGCACAGATACGCAGTATTTT. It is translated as CASSEGTASSTDTQYF.

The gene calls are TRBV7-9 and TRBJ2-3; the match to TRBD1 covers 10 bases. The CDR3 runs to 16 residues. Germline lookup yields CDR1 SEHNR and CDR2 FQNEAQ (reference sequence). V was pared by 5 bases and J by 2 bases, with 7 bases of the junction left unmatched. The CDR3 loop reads CASSTGTGDYTDTQYF. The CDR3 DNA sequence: TGTGCCAGCAGCACAGGGACAGGGGACTACACAGATACGCAGTATTTT.

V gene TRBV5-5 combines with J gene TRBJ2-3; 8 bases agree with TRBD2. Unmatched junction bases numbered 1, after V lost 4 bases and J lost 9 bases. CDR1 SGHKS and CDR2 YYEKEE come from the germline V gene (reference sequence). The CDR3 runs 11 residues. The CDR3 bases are TGTGCCAGCAGCGTAGCGGGAACGCAGTATTTT. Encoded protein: CASSVAGTQYF.

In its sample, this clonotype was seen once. This CDR3 is CATSEDRVPYNEQFF. In nucleotides, the CDR3 is TGTGCCACCAGTGAAGACAGGGTACCCTACAATGAGCAGTTCTTC. The V and J genes are TRBV24-1 and TRBJ2-1; 7 nucleotides align to TRBD1. Trimming at V came to 4 bases and at J to 2 bases, leaving 4 bases not matched to a gene. The germline V gene encodes CDR1 KGHDR and CDR2 SFDVKD. This CDR3 is 15 amino acids long.

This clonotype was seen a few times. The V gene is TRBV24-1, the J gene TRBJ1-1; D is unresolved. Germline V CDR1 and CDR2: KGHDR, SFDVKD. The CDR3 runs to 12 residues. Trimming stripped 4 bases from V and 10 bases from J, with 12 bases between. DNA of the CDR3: TGTGCCACCAGTGAGGGCAGGAGCGGAGCTTTCTTT. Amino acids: CATSEGRSGAFF.

CDR3: CASSGGTGGITEAFF. The CDR3 DNA reads TGTGCCAGCAGCGGGGGAACCGGGGGTATCACTGAAGCTTTCTTT. The chain has TRBV5-6 and TRBJ1-1; D is possibly TRBD1 (5 bases). CDR1 SGHDT and CDR2 YYEEEE come from the germline V gene. Trimming took off 4 bases at V and 4 bases at J, with 17 bases between the two ends. The CDR3 is 15 residues long.

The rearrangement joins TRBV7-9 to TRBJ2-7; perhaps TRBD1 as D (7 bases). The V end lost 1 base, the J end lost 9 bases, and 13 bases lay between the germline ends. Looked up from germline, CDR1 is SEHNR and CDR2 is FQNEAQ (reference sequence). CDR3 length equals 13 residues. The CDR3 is CASSLGQGGLQYF. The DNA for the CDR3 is TGTGCCAGCAGCTTAGGACAGGGAGGATTGCAGTACTTC.

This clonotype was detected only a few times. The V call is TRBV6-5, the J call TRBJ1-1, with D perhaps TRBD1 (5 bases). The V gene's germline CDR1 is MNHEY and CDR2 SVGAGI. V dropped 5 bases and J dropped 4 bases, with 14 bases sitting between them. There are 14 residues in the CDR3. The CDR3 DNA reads TGTGCCAGCAGTCCCGGGCCTCAGGGCACTGAAGCTTTCTTT. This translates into CASSPGPQGTEAFF.

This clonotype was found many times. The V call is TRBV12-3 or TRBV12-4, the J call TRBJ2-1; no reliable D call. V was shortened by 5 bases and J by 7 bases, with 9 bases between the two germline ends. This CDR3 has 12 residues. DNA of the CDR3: TGTGCCAGCAGTCCAGGCCAAAATGAGCAGTTCTTC. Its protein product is CASSPGQNEQFF.

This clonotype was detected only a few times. The CDR3 bases are TGTGCCAGCAGCTATTACAGAGGGACCGGGGAGCTGTTTTTT. It translates to CASSYYRGTGELFF. The J gene is TRBJ2-2, the V gene TRBV7-9; the D gene is possibly TRBD2 (5 bases). In germline, CDR1 is SEHNR, CDR2 FQNEAQ (reference sequence). V was cut by 4 bases and J by 5 bases, with 11 bases left in between. CDR3 length equals 14 residues.

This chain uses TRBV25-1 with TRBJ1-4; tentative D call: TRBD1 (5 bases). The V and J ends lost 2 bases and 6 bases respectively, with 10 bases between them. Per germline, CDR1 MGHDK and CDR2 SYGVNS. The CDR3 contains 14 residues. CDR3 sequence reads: CASSEKGADEKLFF. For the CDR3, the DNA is TGTGCCAGCAGTGAAAAAGGGGCAGATGAAAAACTGTTTTTT.

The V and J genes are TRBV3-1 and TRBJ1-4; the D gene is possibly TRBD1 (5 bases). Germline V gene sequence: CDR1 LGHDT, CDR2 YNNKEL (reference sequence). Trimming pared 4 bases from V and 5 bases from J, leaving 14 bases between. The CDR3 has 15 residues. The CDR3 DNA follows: TGTGCCAGCAGCCCCCGAGGGACCCTAAATGAAAAACTGTTTTTT. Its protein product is CASSPRGTLNEKLFF.